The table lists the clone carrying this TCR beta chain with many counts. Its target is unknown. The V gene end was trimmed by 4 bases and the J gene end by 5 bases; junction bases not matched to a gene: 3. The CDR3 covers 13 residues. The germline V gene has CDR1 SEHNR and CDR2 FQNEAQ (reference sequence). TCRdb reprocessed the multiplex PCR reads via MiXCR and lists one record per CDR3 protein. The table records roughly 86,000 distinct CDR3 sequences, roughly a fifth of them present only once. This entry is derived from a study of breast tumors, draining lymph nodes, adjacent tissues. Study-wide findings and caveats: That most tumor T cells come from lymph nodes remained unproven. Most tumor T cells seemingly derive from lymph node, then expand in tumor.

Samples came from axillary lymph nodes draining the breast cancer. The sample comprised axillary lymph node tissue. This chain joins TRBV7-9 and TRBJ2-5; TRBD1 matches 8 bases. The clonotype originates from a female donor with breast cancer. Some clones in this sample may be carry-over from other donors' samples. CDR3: CASSSRGPETQYF. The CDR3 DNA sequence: TGTGCCAGCAGCTCCAGGGGGCCGGAGACCCAGTACTTC.